This TCR beta chain is drawn from a study of beta chain features in type 1 diabetes. Expressed TCRB transcripts were sequenced because the entire RNA isolate underwent reverse transcription. Sequenced naive, central memory and regulatory T cell samples produced an average of about 3.57 million reads. Assay: immunoSEQ multiplex PCR; the TCRdb copy retains only in-frame clones and omits some. The repertoire consists of roughly 370,000 clones, with roughly 14% occurring once and the leading ten covering roughly 0.038%. This CDR3 comprises 13 residues. Germline V gene lookup returns CDR1 ENHRY and CDR2 SYGVKD. The single heparinised draw taken from each donor contained around 100 mL of blood on average. It was via CD45RO/CCR7/CD25/CD127/CD95/CD27 that CD4+ naive, central memory, regulatory and stem cell-like memory cells were sorted. With respect to this clone: Its ends do not fully match the called genes, so a read error is possible.

V and J are TRBV10-3 and TRBJ1-2, with 7 bases matching TRBD1. Sequencing was performed on naive CD4+ T cells from blood. This TCR derives from a young man in good health. The CDR3 reads CAISVRDSDRCAF. CDR3 DNA: TGTGCCATCAGTGTGCGGGACAGTGATCGCTGCGCCTTC.